This T cell receptor beta chain originates from a study of human T cells and chemical hapten exposure. Noted time point: patch test 1, 2 weeks after DPC sensitization. Noted treatment: therapeutic diphenylcyclopropenone sensitization with weekly scalp DPC. This clonotype was picked up a small number of times. One entry per CDR3 protein results from TCRdb running MiXCR on the RACE reads. In the table there are roughly 180,000 distinct CDR3 sequences, around 22% of which are singletons. V was pared by 5 bases and J by 9 bases, with 14 bases between. The V gene's germline CDR1 is ENHRY and CDR2 SYGVKD. CDR3 length: 13 amino acids.

The starting material was whole blood, obtained in connection with sensitization to the hapten diphenylcyclopropenone (DPC). The receptor comes from a woman aged 45-60 years with alopecia areata. Some clones in this sample may be carry-over from other donors' samples. The chain couples TRBV10-3 to TRBJ2-1; the D gene is possibly TRBD2 (5 bases). The CDR3 DNA reads TGTGCCATCAGTCAATCGGAGGCCAGTGAGCAGTTCTTC. Its protein is CAISQSEASEQFF.